Listed below are T cell receptor beta chains from one sample, sequenced in a study of blood T cells in healthy people across ages. TCRdb reprocessed the 5' RACE reads via MiXCR and lists one record per CDR3 protein. The sample consists of hundreds of thousands of distinct CDR3 sequences, over 20% of them appearing once. Sequenced sample: blood. These receptors all stem from a man between 65 and 85 years old in good health. Each CDR3 is given with its conserved first and last residue. Each record gives: V gene, clone size, D gene, J gene, CDR3 protein, CDR3 DNA. A D gene is named only where the DNA matches it firmly. Clone size appears in some rows only: once, few, many, or a class for an expanded clone.

>TRBV29-1|few|NA|TRBJ2-3
CSVEAGFTDTQYF
TGCAGCGTTGAAGCTGGGTTTACAGATACGCAGTATTTT
>TRBV20-1|NA|NA|TRBJ2-5
CSAFSGGEQYF
TGCAGTGCCTTCTCCGGTGGGGAGCAGTACTTC
>TRBV4-3|few|NA|TRBJ2-7
CASSLLTSSYEQYF
TGCGCCAGCAGCCTCCTGACTAGTTCCTACGAGCAGTACTTC
>TRBV6-5|many|NA|TRBJ1-6
CASSYDRYSPLHF
TGTGCCAGCAGTTACGACAGATATTCACCCCTCCACTTT
>TRBV18|NA|NA|TRBJ1-4
CASSPLWNEKLFF
TGTGCCAGCTCACCACTTTGGAATGAAAAACTGTTTTTT
>TRBV29-1|NA|NA|TRBJ2-3
CSVVTSTDTQYF
TGCAGCGTTGTAACTAGCACAGATACGCAGTATTTT
>TRBV6-4|NA|TRBD1|TRBJ2-6
CASSDLTGSWFGANVLTF
TGTGCCAGCAGTGATTTGACAGGGAGTTGGTTTGGGGCCAACGTCCTGACTTTC
>TRBV10-3|few|TRBD1|TRBJ1-1
CASGPGTENTEAFF
TGTGCCAGCGGTCCCGGGACAGAGAACACTGAAGCTTTCTTT
>TRBV5-1|NA|NA|TRBJ1-1
CASSLRVLDTEAFF
TGCGCCAGCAGCTTACGGGTCCTGGACACTGAAGCTTTCTTT
>TRBV7-9|NA|NA|TRBJ2-1
CASSLEQYNEQFF
TGTGCCAGCAGCTTAGAACAGTACAATGAGCAGTTCTTC
>TRBV3-1|few|NA|TRBJ2-1
CASSQVRTVHNEQFF
TGTGCCAGCAGCCAAGTCAGGACAGTCCACAATGAGCAGTTCTTC
>TRBV20-1|NA|TRBD2|TRBJ2-7
CSARGGLAGMDEQYF
TGCAGTGCTAGGGGGGGGCTAGCGGGAATGGACGAGCAGTACTTC
>TRBV29-1|NA|NA|TRBJ2-3
CSVDQGYTDTQYF
TGCAGCGTTGACCAGGGGTACACAGATACGCAGTATTTT
>TRBV7-9|NA|NA|TRBJ1-5
CASSFETNQPPHF
TGTGCCAGCAGCTTTGAAACAAATCAGCCCCCGCATTTT
>TRBV2|few|NA|TRBJ2-5
CASSDGEYQETQYF
TGTGCCAGCAGTGATGGAGAGTACCAAGAGACCCAGTACTTC
>TRBV7-2|few|NA|TRBJ2-5
CAGSRPGGQETQYF
TGTGCCGGCAGCAGACCCGGGGGACAAGAGACCCAGTACTTC
>TRBV10-2|few|TRBD2|TRBJ2-1
CASSPHSGTNNEQFF
TGCGCCAGCAGTCCACATAGCGGGACTAACAATGAGCAGTTCTTC
>TRBV6-4|NA|TRBD2|TRBJ2-1
CASSEEAGGPNEQFF
TGTGCCAGCAGTGAAGAAGCGGGAGGGCCCAATGAGCAGTTCTTC
>TRBV6-1|few|NA|TRBJ2-3
CASSDPSLAWDTQYF
TGTGCCAGCAGTGACCCCTCCTTGGCTTGGGATACGCAGTATTTT
>TRBV23-1|NA|NA|TRBJ1-1
CASSPPLSVDTEAFF
TGCGCCAGCAGTCCCCCTTTGAGCGTAGACACTGAAGCTTTCTTT
>TRBV28|few|NA|TRBJ1-6
CASLRGSSYNSPLHF
TGTGCCAGCCTCCGGGGGAGCTCCTATAATTCACCCCTCCACTTT
>TRBV5-1|many|NA|TRBJ2-2
CASSFGSANTGELFF
TGCGCCAGCAGCTTTGGTAGCGCGAACACCGGGGAGCTGTTTTTT
>TRBV5-6|few|NA|TRBJ2-2
CASSETGRSNTGELFF
TGTGCCAGCAGCGAGACCGGGCGCTCGAACACCGGGGAGCTGTTTTTT
>TRBV3-1|NA|TRBD2|TRBJ2-4
CASSQGTSGLAKNIQYF
TGTGCCAGCAGCCAAGGGACTAGCGGACTAGCCAAAAACATTCAGTACTTC
>TRBV28|NA|TRBD2|TRBJ2-7
CASGSGATTYEQYF
TGTGCCAGCGGTAGCGGGGCGACTACCTACGAGCAGTACTTC
>TRBV13|few|TRBD1|TRBJ1-2
CASSQTSGTANYGYTF
TGTGCCAGCAGCCAAACGTCCGGGACAGCTAACTATGGCTACACCTTC
>TRBV7-9|NA|TRBD2|TRBJ2-1
CASSLVRAGGIYNEQFF
TGTGCCAGCAGCTTAGTTCGGGCGGGGGGGATATACAATGAGCAGTTCTTC
>TRBV5-1|NA|TRBD2|TRBJ2-5
CASNPQAGVSETQYF
TGCGCCAGCAACCCCCAAGCGGGAGTTTCGGAGACCCAGTACTTC
>TRBV27|NA|TRBD2|TRBJ2-1
CASSPDSGSGNEQFF
TGTGCCAGCAGTCCCGATAGCGGGAGTGGCAATGAGCAGTTCTTC
>TRBV10-3|NA|NA|TRBJ2-2
CAISESGLNTGELFF
TGTGCCATCAGTGAGTCGGGCCTGAACACCGGGGAGCTGTTTTTT
>TRBV11-2|NA|TRBD1|TRBJ2-5
CASSLDGTGGETQYF
TGTGCCAGCAGCTTAGATGGGACAGGGGGGGAGACCCAGTACTTC
>TRBV6-5|many|NA|TRBJ2-7
CASSYDPQGYEQYF
TGTGCCAGCAGTTACGACCCCCAGGGATACGAGCAGTACTTC
>TRBV24-1|NA|TRBD2|TRBJ2-3
CATSDWASGSTDTQYF
TGTGCCACCAGTGATTGGGCTAGCGGGAGCACAGATACGCAGTATTTT
>TRBV25-1|NA|TRBD2|TRBJ2-3
CASITSGADTQYF
TGTGCCAGCATCACTAGCGGAGCAGATACGCAGTATTTT
>TRBV6-2/TRBV6-3|few|NA|TRBJ2-1
CASSYDGSTCNEQFF
TGTGCCAGCAGTTACGACGGGAGTACCTGCAATGAGCAGTTCTTC
>TRBV2|few|TRBD1|TRBJ2-7
CAISIGTGFYEQYF
TGTGCCATCAGTATCGGGACAGGGTTCTACGAGCAGTACTTC
>TRBV24-1|many|TRBD2|TRBJ2-4
CATSDRDSGAKRKNIQYF
TGTGCCACCAGTGATCGAGATAGCGGGGCGAAGCGCAAAAACATTCAGTACTTC
>TRBV29-1|NA|TRBD1|TRBJ2-2
CSAGRGQGNTGELFF
TGCAGCGCCGGGCGGGGACAGGGGAACACCGGGGAGCTGTTTTTT
>TRBV6-9|few|TRBD1|TRBJ2-7
CASCHRGLLYEQYF
TGTGCCAGCTGTCACAGGGGCCTCCTCTACGAGCAGTACTTC
>TRBV30|NA|TRBD1|TRBJ1-5
CAWGGQGAGQPQHF
TGTGCCTGGGGCGGACAGGGGGCCGGTCAGCCCCAGCATTTT
>TRBV27|many|NA|TRBJ2-1
CASSENFASPYNEQFF
TGTGCCAGCAGTGAGAACTTTGCGAGTCCCTACAATGAGCAGTTCTTC
>TRBV7-8|NA|TRBD1|TRBJ2-7
CASSPFRDRDTYEQYF
TGTGCCAGCAGCCCATTCAGGGACAGGGATACCTACGAGCAGTACTTC